Detailed here is one T cell receptor beta chain. The sample belongs to a study of shared T cell receptors in the human thymus. The V and J ends lost 0 bases and 3 bases, in that order; junction bases with no gene match: 4. CDR1 is MNHNS and CDR2 is SASEGT in the germline V gene. CDR3 length equals 15 residues. The data were produced by immunoSEQ multiplex PCR, yet TCRdb's version contains in-frame clones alone and is incomplete. The repertoire holds hundreds of thousands of clones, 70% to 90% seen once, with under 0.012% in the top ten. The sample was also reused in another study, on human thymus T cells. That source adds: Donors were healthy Finnish infants having corrective surgery for congenital heart defects. Obtained as resections during corrective heart surgery, the thymus tissue was then studied. Thymic and blood repertoires appeared to display a bias in their usage of V and J genes. There were highly overlapping thymic repertoires among unrelated individuals, as related research reported.

The chain uses TRBV6-1 and TRBJ1-1, with 7 nucleotides matching TRBD1. Sequencing input: thymocytes. The clonotype originates from a girl younger than two with a congenital heart defect. This CDR3 is CASSEATGEDTEAFF. In nucleotides, the CDR3 is TGTGCCAGCAGTGAAGCTACAGGGGAGGACACTGAAGCTTTCTTT.